This TCR beta chain was observed in a study of graft-versus-host responses after intestinal transplantation. Whole-study context: Following induction with anti-thymocyte globulin, all recipients were given tacrolimus and steroids for approximately three years.

Trimming pared 5 bases from V and 5 bases from J, leaving 17 bases between. CDR1 and CDR2 (germline): SGHRS, YFSETQ. This CDR3 is 14 amino acids long. General observations from the study: Clonal ratios of graft-versus-host to host-versus-graft in allografts were high for patients exhibiting graft-donor T cell macrochimerism.

As for this clone: Its antigen remains unidentified.

Profiling relied on immunoSEQ multiplex PCR, and the TCRdb table lists in-frame clones only, not all of them. There are roughly 30,000 clones in the sample; approximately 83% occur only once, and roughly a fifth lies in the top ten. This sequence joins TRBV5-1 and TRBJ2-7, with a tentative D call TRBD2 (5 bases). The receptor was derived from a human donor who received an intestinal transplant. The input for sequencing was unstimulated CD8+ T cells sorted from spleen or lymph node cells, taken before intestinal transplant. The CDR3 coding sequence is TGCGCCAGCAGTCAATACCGGGGTGGGGACGAGCAGTACTTC. This codes for CASSQYRGGDEQYF.